The 31 T cell receptor beta chains given below trace back to one sample, sequenced in a study of cytomegalovirus exposure and HLA in healthy donors. The PCR ran on 60 Vbeta and 13 Jbeta primers. Generated by immunoSEQ multiplex PCR, the TCRdb table keeps only in-frame clones and is missing some. The repertoire holds about 160,000 clones, roughly 85% seen once, with 1% in the top ten. Sequenced: PBMCs. These receptors all come from a boy under 10 years old in good health and CMV-seronegative.

The chain employs TRBV5-1 and TRBJ2-1; D is undetermined. There are 16 residues in the CDR3. Germline-derived CDR1 and CDR2 are SGHRS and YFSETQ. The V gene lost 0 bases and the J gene lost 0 bases, with 10 bases spanning the gap. The CDR3 loop is CASSLGGPSSYNEQFF. The CDR3 region has the DNA TGCGCCAGCAGCTTGGGAGGCCCTAGCTCCTACAATGAGCAGTTCTTC.

This chain joins TRBV9 and TRBJ2-5, with 11 bases fitting TRBD2. The length of the CDR3 is 14 residues. The V gene end was trimmed by 3 bases and the J gene end by 5 bases; junction bases not matched to a gene: 3. Germline CDR1 and CDR2: SGDLS and YYNGEE. This CDR3 is CASSAIAGGETQYF. CDR3 nucleotide sequence: TGTGCCAGCAGCGCCATAGCGGGGGGGGAGACCCAGTACTTC.

J is TRBJ1-6 and V is TRBV28; D uncertain. The CDR3 covers 16 residues. V was clipped by 8 bases and J by 0 bases, with 14 bases between them. Germline V lookup: CDR1 MDHEN, CDR2 SYDVKM. In DNA form, the CDR3 reads TGTGCCAGCTTACCCCTGAGGAGCTCCTATAATTCACCCCTCCACTTT. Its translation is CASLPLRSSYNSPLHF.

V is TRBV2 and J is TRBJ1-2, with D possibly TRBD1 on 6 matching bases. CDR3 length equals 14 residues. Trimming removed 6 bases from V and 8 bases from J, with 19 bases in between. CDR1 SNHLY and CDR2 FYNNEI come from the germline V gene. The chain's CDR3 is CASRAREGTSGYTF. The CDR3, as DNA: TGTGCCAGCAGAGCCCGGGAGGGGACATCGGGCTACACCTTC.

The J gene is TRBJ2-3, the V gene TRBV5-1; D unresolved. Per germline, CDR1 SGHRS and CDR2 YFSETQ. The V and J ends lost 4 bases and 2 bases respectively, with 5 bases between them. CDR3 length: 12 amino acids. CDR3 in DNA: TGCGCCAGCAGCACAAACACAGATACGCAGTATTTT. Translating gives CASSTNTDTQYF.

The CDR3 DNA reads TGTGCCAGCAGTTCCGTGGAGCGGGAAACCTACGAGCAGTACTTC. The encoded protein is CASSSVERETYEQYF. V is TRBV28 and J is TRBJ2-7; 7 bases map to TRBD2. The V and J ends lost 4 bases and 2 bases, in that order; junction bases with no gene match: 8. The germline V gene encodes CDR1 MDHEN and CDR2 SYDVKM. The CDR3 loop spans 15 amino acids.

This chain uses TRBV7-3 with TRBJ2-1; the D gene is possibly TRBD2 (5 bases). CDR3 length: 15 amino acids. Deletions cut 2 bases from V and 7 bases from J, with 15 bases between. Germline CDR1 and CDR2: SGHTA and FQGTGA. CDR3 sequence (DNA): TGTGCCAGCAGCTTACTAGGTGCGGGCGGTAATGAGCAGTTCTTC. This sequence encodes CASSLLGAGGNEQFF.

J is TRBJ2-2 and V is TRBV28; 12 bases are a match to TRBD2. Trimming cost V 6 bases and J 7 bases; bases outside gene matches: 9. CDR3 size: 16 residues. In germline, CDR1 is MDHEN, CDR2 SYDVKM. The CDR3 here is CASSLGLAGWIGELFF. CDR3 DNA: TGTGCCAGCAGCCTCGGACTAGCGGGATGGATCGGGGAGCTGTTTTTT.

CDR3 sequence (DNA): TGTGCCAGCAGCCTCCGGACAGGGACAAGAAACACCATATATTTT. Translated, it gives CASSLRTGTRNTIYF. The genes are TRBV7-9 and TRBJ1-3; 8 bases match TRBD1. The germline gives CDR1 SEHNR, CDR2 FQNEAQ (reference sequence). The CDR3 length is 15 residues. V trimming: 5 bases; J trimming: 5 bases; junction bases outside the gene matches: 8.

The chain carries TRBV27 and TRBJ1-2; D is uncertain. Trimming removed 4 bases at V and 4 bases at J, with 4 bases between. The CDR3 runs 11 residues. Germline V lookup: CDR1 MNHEY, CDR2 SMNVEV (reference sequence). The CDR3 sequence: CASSSGYGYTF. The DNA of the CDR3 is TGTGCCAGCAGTTCAGGCTATGGCTACACCTTC.

The chain employs TRBV5-1 and TRBJ2-3; weak D call: TRBD2 (6 bases). V lost 0 bases to trimming and J lost 0 bases, with 11 bases between them. Looked up from germline, CDR1 is SGHRS and CDR2 is YFSETQ. CDR3 length: 16 residues. The DNA of the CDR3 is TGCGCCAGCAGCTTGGTAGGTAGCGGAAGCACAGATACGCAGTATTTT. Encoded protein: CASSLVGSGSTDTQYF.

The J gene is TRBJ1-2, the V gene TRBV5-4, with 9 bases lining up with TRBD1. Trimming cost V 4 bases and J 5 bases; bases outside gene matches: 3. From germline, CDR1 is SGHNT and CDR2 YYREEE (reference sequence). The CDR3 contains 13 residues. In DNA, the CDR3 is TGTGCCAGCAGCCAAGGACAGGGGTATGGCTACACCTTC. This translates into CASSQGQGYGYTF. Variable domain in full (rest from reference TRBV5-4 and TRBJ1-2): ETGVTQSPTHLIKTRGQQVTLRCSSQSGHNTVSWYQQALGQGPQFIFQYYREEENGRGNFPPRFSGLQFPNYSSELNVNALELDDSALYLCASSQGQGYGYTFGSGTRLTVV.

The V gene is TRBV27, the J gene TRBJ1-2; 7 nucleotides line up with TRBD1. Germline V lookup: CDR1 MNHEY, CDR2 SMNVEV (reference sequence). There are 14 residues in the CDR3. V was clipped by 5 bases and J by 6 bases; unmatched bases: 9. CDR3 region: CASSDGTALNGYTF. The CDR3 coding sequence is TGTGCCAGCAGTGACGGGACAGCCCTCAATGGCTACACCTTC.

The chain couples TRBV5-1 to TRBJ2-2, with no clear D. Trimming cost V 1 base and J 2 bases, with 12 bases left between them. The CDR3 totals 16 residues. Germline values: CDR1 SGHRS, CDR2 YFSETQ. The CDR3 DNA sequence: TGCGCCAGCAGCTTGCGCCCAGGCGCCAACACCGGGGAGCTGTTTTTT. Encoded protein: CASSLRPGANTGELFF.

This clone was seen just once. The genes are TRBV6-5 and TRBJ2-1; TRBD2 agrees at 10 bases. The CDR3 is 15 amino acids. The junction had 7 bases not matched to a gene; V was cut back by 2 bases and J by 9 bases. CDR1 is MNHEY, CDR2 SVGAGI, per germline. CDR3 sequence reads: CASSYLLAGEGEQFF. The CDR3 DNA follows: TGTGCCAGCAGTTACCTCCTAGCGGGAGAGGGTGAGCAGTTCTTC.

V gene TRBV19 combines with J gene TRBJ2-1; 9 positions agree with TRBD1. The CDR3 totals 15 residues. V shed 3 bases, J shed 7 bases, and the junction held 7 bases outside the gene matches. Per germline, CDR1 LNHDA and CDR2 SQIVND (reference sequence). As DNA, the CDR3 is TGTGCCAGTAGTATTCAGTGGGGGACAGGGAATGAGCAGTTCTTC. Translation: CASSIQWGTGNEQFF.

The chain recombines TRBV5-1 with TRBJ2-1, with 10 positions matching TRBD1. CDR3 length: 15 residues. After removal of 6 bases from V and 4 bases from J, the junction contained 7 bases not matched to a gene. Germline V gene sequence: CDR1 SGHRS, CDR2 YFSETQ. CDR3 nucleotides: TGCGCCAGCAACGATCCGGGACAGGGGTACAATGAGCAGTTCTTC. Translation gives CASNDPGQGYNEQFF.

V is TRBV7-2 and J is TRBJ2-7; 7 bases fit TRBD1. V lost 1 base to trimming and J lost 0 bases; unmatched junction nucleotides: 3. The CDR3 length is 15 residues. Looked up from germline, CDR1 is SGHTA and CDR2 is FQGNSA. This CDR3 reads CASSLDGTASYEQYF. In DNA form, the CDR3 reads TGTGCCAGCAGCTTAGATGGGACAGCCTCCTACGAGCAGTACTTC.

The V and J genes are TRBV20-1 and TRBJ1-1; D is possibly TRBD1 (6 bases). Germline V CDR1 and CDR2: DFQATT, SNEGSKA (reference sequence). With 7 bases removed from V and 5 bases from J, the gap between germline ends came to 11 bases. The CDR3 runs to 11 residues. CDR3 nucleotide sequence: TGCAGTGAAGGGAGGGGGACTGAAGCTTTCTTT. It is translated as CSEGRGTEAFF.

The chain joins TRBV5-6 to TRBJ2-5; weak D call: TRBD2 (5 bases). V was cut by 4 bases and J by 5 bases, with 15 bases left in between. CDR3 size: 14 residues. Germline loops: CDR1 SGHDT, CDR2 YYEEEE. The CDR3 region is CASSGGGSGETQYF. In nucleotides, the CDR3 is TGTGCCAGCAGCGGCGGCGGGTCCGGGGAGACCCAGTACTTC.

The rearrangement joins TRBV21-1 to TRBJ1-2; the DNA was not used to check the table's D call, TRBD1. TRBV21-1 is designated a pseudogene. This CDR3 spans 12 amino acids. The CDR3 region has the DNA TGTGCCAGCAGCAAAGATAGGGGGGGCTACACCTTC. This gives the protein CASSKDRGGYTF.

This chain joins TRBV7-7 and TRBJ2-3, with D unclear. Trimming left V 5 bases short and J 0 bases short, with 12 bases between. This CDR3 is built from 15 residues. Per the germline V gene, CDR1 is SSHAT and CDR2 is FNYEAQ (reference sequence). In nucleotides, the CDR3 is TGTGCCAGCAGCAAATCTGTTACTAGCACAGATACGCAGTATTTT. Translated, it gives CASSKSVTSTDTQYF.

The chain has TRBV28 and TRBJ2-3; 12 bases align to TRBD2. J lost 1 base, V lost 2 bases, and 1 base had no gene match. The CDR3 totals 16 residues. In germline, CDR1 is MDHEN, CDR2 SYDVKM. CDR3 coding DNA: TGTGCCAGCAGTTTACTAGCGGGGGGGCGCACAGATACGCAGTATTTT. This sequence encodes CASSLLAGGRTDTQYF.

The CDR3 loop reads CASSLARQKGITNYGYTF. The CDR3 bases are TGTGCCAGCAGCTTAGCGCGGCAGAAGGGGATTACTAACTATGGCTACACCTTC. The chain couples TRBV7-8 to TRBJ1-2; TRBD1 is a possible D gene (5 bases). Germline loops: CDR1 SGHVS, CDR2 FQNEAQ. V shed 0 bases and J shed 0 bases, with 17 bases lying between them. The CDR3 totals 18 residues.

The J gene is TRBJ2-5, the V gene TRBV6-1; D may be TRBD1 (5 bases). Trimming cost V 6 bases and J 5 bases, with 13 bases left between them. Per the germline V gene, CDR1 is MNHNS and CDR2 is SASEGT. The CDR3 has 13 amino acids. The CDR3 protein is CASRGGAPETQYF. The CDR3 DNA reads as TGTGCCAGCAGGGGTGGGGCCCCCGAGACCCAGTACTTC.

The chain recombines TRBV10-2 with TRBJ2-5, with 11 bases that match TRBD2. The junction had 2 bases not matched to a gene; V was cut back by 4 bases and J by 4 bases. The CDR3 runs 14 residues. Germline V gene lookup returns CDR1 WSHSY and CDR2 SAAADI. CDR3 protein: CASSGLAGLETQYF. In nucleotides, the CDR3 is TGCGCCAGCAGTGGACTAGCGGGGTTAGAGACCCAGTACTTC.

The rearrangement joins TRBV30 to TRBJ2-4, with D perhaps TRBD1 (6 bases). In germline, CDR1 is GTSNPN, CDR2 SVGIG (reference sequence). The length of the CDR3 is 14 residues. V gave up 0 bases and J gave up 6 bases, with 12 bases separating them. The CDR3 spells CAWSVRDKGNIQYF. As DNA, the CDR3 is TGTGCCTGGAGTGTAAGGGACAAGGGAAACATTCAGTACTTC.

This chain joins TRBV6-6 and TRBJ2-7; D is perhaps TRBD2 (5 bases). CDR1 and CDR2 (germline): MNHNY, SVGAGI (reference sequence). The CDR3 consists of 14 residues. V lost 10 bases, J lost 1 base, and 17 bases lay in between. CDR3 residues: CATRSGSASYEQYV. In DNA, the CDR3 is TGTGCCACAAGATCGGGGTCCGCATCCTACGAGCAGTACGTC.

The V and J genes are TRBV6-6 and TRBJ2-1, with D possibly matching TRBD1 (6 bases). This CDR3 region has 16 residues. Germline values: CDR1 MNHNY, CDR2 SVGAGI (reference sequence). Trimming pared 6 bases from V and 0 bases from J, leaving 15 bases between. Here the CDR3 reads CASSLGGGSSYNEQFF. As DNA, the CDR3 is TGTGCCAGCAGCCTTGGGGGCGGAAGCTCCTACAATGAGCAGTTCTTC.

This clone was recorded only once. The V gene is TRBV14, the J gene TRBJ2-1; 9 positions agree with TRBD2. Unmatched junction bases numbered 5, after V lost 4 bases and J lost 4 bases. The germline V gene encodes CDR1 SGHDN and CDR2 FVKESK. The CDR3 runs 15 residues. CDR3 coding DNA: TGTGCCAGCAGCCTCGGCGGGAGGGGTTACAATGAGCAGTTCTTC. This sequence encodes CASSLGGRGYNEQFF.

The chain has TRBV7-9 and TRBJ2-1; D is unclear. The V end lost 3 bases, the J end lost 0 bases, and 9 bases lay between the germline ends. Germline V lookup: CDR1 SEHNR, CDR2 FQNEAQ (reference sequence). The CDR3 length is 15 residues. CDR3 amino acids: CASSFPLGSYNEQFF. CDR3 nucleotide sequence: TGTGCCAGCAGCTTCCCGCTCGGCTCCTACAATGAGCAGTTCTTC.